The clone carrying this T cell receptor beta chain was picked up many times. Its antigen is unidentified. The authors amplified TCR beta CDR3 regions, and they did so from RNA transcripts for repertoire sequencing. Investigators did first-round RT-PCR with HTBI primers, then second-round multiplex PCR. TCRdb processed the multiplex PCR reads anew with MiXCR; each CDR3 protein has one entry. The data contain hundreds of thousands of distinct CDR3 sequences, approximately 22% of them seen just once; the ten biggest clones take up approximately 7.7%. This CDR3 comprises 13 residues. Germline-derived CDR1 and CDR2 are MNHNS and SASEGT. J gave up 3 bases and V 4 bases, and 2 bases lay outside the gene matches. The sample is drawn from a study of Graves' ophthalmopathy and Graves' hyperthyroidism. The overall study: Peripheral blood was gathered at the point of initial diagnosis, before any treatment started.

General observations from the study: Researchers report that a 13-signature model separated ophthalmopathy from stable hyperthyroidism, posting less than 90% sensitivity and 75% to 84% specificity.

Each diagnosis was determined on the basis of clinical symptoms, serum thyroxine, TRAb, thyroid ultrasound and orbital computed tomography. The PBMCs were taken from roughly 10 ml of fresh peripheral blood. Sequencing was done on a sample of peripheral blood. The chain is built from TRBV6-1 and TRBJ2-7; 8 positions match TRBD2. This receptor was taken from a woman younger than 30 with stable Graves' hyperthyroidism. Some clones in this sample may be carry-over from other donors' samples. DNA of the CDR3: TGTGCCAGCAGTGTAGCGGGGATCTACGAGCAGTACTTC. Translating gives CASSVAGIYEQYF.